This T cell receptor (beta chain) appears in the sequencing data of a study of shared clonotypes between healthy human individuals. Study-level information: There were three CD4 naive, three CD4 memory, two CD8 naive and one CD8 memory plates per donor.

Generated by immunoSEQ multiplex PCR, the TCRdb table keeps only in-frame clones and is missing some. The profile shows a few million clones, 85% to 95% of them singletons. Notes on the study in general: Clonotypes not shared had lower generation probabilities than those common to all four donors.

J gave up 1 base and V 6 bases, and 12 bases lay outside the gene matches. Looked up from germline, CDR1 is MNHNY and CDR2 is SVGAGI (reference sequence). The CDR3 contains 16 residues. About this clone: Its specificity is not known.

Free of recent acute infections or vaccinations, the donors were healthy HIV-negative adults. This receptor was taken from a man between 18 and 35 years old in good health. Some clones in this sample may be carry-over from other donors' samples. Sequencing was carried out using naive CD4+ T cells from PBMCs. The subset here: CD45RA+ positively selected. The V gene is TRBV6-6, the J gene TRBJ2-7; 7 nucleotides agree with TRBD2. The CDR3 bases are TGTGCCAGCAGCCAGGCCGGGACGGGGGGTTCCTACGAGCAGTACTTC. Amino acid sequence: CASSQAGTGGSYEQYF.